This is a list of T cell receptor beta chains from one sample in a study of pediatric ulcerative colitis. Assay used: immunoSEQ multiplex PCR; TCRdb lists only in-frame clones, some missing. The table records 55,000 to 65,000 clones, 77% of them present only once. Sequenced input: blood. Receptors were obtained from a boy younger than 18 with moderate ulcerative colitis. The CDR3 runs from the conserved cysteine through the conserved F or W. D genes are given only for firm matches. Not every row has a clone size; where given, it reads once, few, many or a size class.

v_gene: TRBV7-8
j_gene: TRBJ1-3
d_gene: TRBD1
abundance: NA
len: 14
CDR3nt: TGTGCCAGCAGCTTAGGAGGGGGCGGAAACACCATATATTTT
CDR3aa: CASSLGGGGNTIYF

v_gene: TRBV5-1
j_gene: TRBJ1-2
d_gene: NA
abundance: once
len: 15
CDR3nt: TGCGCCAGCAGCTTGGATGCAGGGACCAACTATGGCTACACCTTC
CDR3aa: CASSLDAGTNYGYTF

v_gene: TRBV4-1
j_gene: TRBJ1-5
d_gene: TRBD1
abundance: NA
len: 14
CDR3nt: TGCGCCAGCAGCCAAAGGGGGCACCGTCAGCCCCAGCATTTT
CDR3aa: CASSQRGHRQPQHF

v_gene: TRBV7-2
j_gene: TRBJ1-1
d_gene: NA
abundance: NA
len: 14
CDR3nt: TGTGCCAGCAGCTTAGTTTGGGCGAACACTGAAGCTTTCTTT
CDR3aa: CASSLVWANTEAFF

v_gene: TRBV19
j_gene: TRBJ1-4
d_gene: NA
abundance: NA
len: 16
CDR3nt: TGTGCCAGTAGTATAGGCCTGGACAGACGTAATGACAAACTGTTTTTT
CDR3aa: CASSIGLDRRNDKLFF

v_gene: TRBV29-1
j_gene: TRBJ2-7
d_gene: NA
abundance: NA
len: 13
CDR3nt: TGCAGCGTCCGACCGGGACAACCAGGGGAGCAGTACTTC
CDR3aa: CSVRPGQPGEQYF

v_gene: TRBV25-1
j_gene: TRBJ2-7
d_gene: TRBD1
abundance: NA
len: 13
CDR3nt: TGTGCCAGCATAGGGACAGATCACTACGAGCAGTACTTC
CDR3aa: CASIGTDHYEQYF

v_gene: TRBV30
j_gene: TRBJ1-1
d_gene: TRBD1
abundance: NA
len: 13
CDR3nt: TGTGCCTGGGACAGGGGGCTGAACACTGAAGCTTTCTTT
CDR3aa: CAWDRGLNTEAFF

v_gene: TRBV2
j_gene: TRBJ2-3
d_gene: TRBD2
abundance: NA
len: 15
CDR3nt: TGTGCCAGCATTGGGACTAGCGGGAGGACAGATACGCAGTATTTT
CDR3aa: CASIGTSGRTDTQYF

v_gene: TRBV4-1
j_gene: TRBJ2-2
d_gene: NA
abundance: few
len: 16
CDR3nt: TGCGCCAGCAGCCAAGTAGTACAGATCCACACCGGGGAGCTGTTTTTT
CDR3aa: CASSQVVQIHTGELFF

v_gene: TRBV4-1
j_gene: TRBJ2-3
d_gene: TRBD2
abundance: NA
len: 18
CDR3nt: TGCGCCAGCAGCCGCGGGACTAGCGGGAGGAGAAGCACAGATACGCAGTATTTT
CDR3aa: CASSRGTSGRRSTDTQYF

v_gene: TRBV7-9
j_gene: TRBJ2-7
d_gene: NA
abundance: few
len: 16
CDR3nt: TGTGCCAGCAGCTTAGAAGGTGGTGGCCCGTTATACGAGCAGTACTTC
CDR3aa: CASSLEGGGPLYEQYF

v_gene: TRBV5-1
j_gene: TRBJ1-1
d_gene: NA
abundance: NA
len: 15
CDR3nt: TGCGCCAGCAGCTTGGCACCGACAGAGAACACTGAAGCTTTCTTT
CDR3aa: CASSLAPTENTEAFF

v_gene: TRBV19
j_gene: TRBJ2-7
d_gene: NA
abundance: NA
len: 17
CDR3nt: TGTGCCAGTAGTATAAGGTCGTCGGCAGGGGTCTCCTCCGAGCAGTACTTC
CDR3aa: CASSIRSSAGVSSEQYF

v_gene: TRBV5-1
j_gene: TRBJ1-1
d_gene: NA
abundance: NA
len: 14
CDR3nt: TGCGCCAGCAGCTTCTTGGGTCCTAACACTGAAGCTTTCTTT
CDR3aa: CASSFLGPNTEAFF

v_gene: TRBV9
j_gene: TRBJ2-1
d_gene: NA
abundance: NA
len: 13
CDR3nt: TGTGCCAGCAGCGTAGTTCAGAACAATGAGCAGTTCTTC
CDR3aa: CASSVVQNNEQFF

v_gene: TRBV25-1
j_gene: TRBJ2-7
d_gene: NA
abundance: NA
len: 16
CDR3nt: TGTGCCAGCAGTACAGAAAGAGTTCGGTTAACCTACGAGCAGTACTTC
CDR3aa: CASSTERVRLTYEQYF

v_gene: TRBV19
j_gene: TRBJ2-4
d_gene: TRBD1
abundance: NA
len: 13
CDR3nt: TGTGCCAGTAGCCCCGACGGGACAGGGGGCCAATACTTC
CDR3aa: CASSPDGTGGQYF

v_gene: TRBV14
j_gene: TRBJ2-5
d_gene: NA
abundance: NA
len: 17
CDR3nt: TGTGCCAGCAGCCAAGGAGGGAGTTTTCGGGAGTGGAAGACCCAGTACTTC
CDR3aa: CASSQGGSFREWKTQYF

v_gene: TRBV9
j_gene: TRBJ2-7
d_gene: TRBD1
abundance: NA
len: 13
CDR3nt: TGTGCCAGCAGTGGACAGGGGGCTTACGAGCAGTACTTC
CDR3aa: CASSGQGAYEQYF

v_gene: TRBV4-1
j_gene: TRBJ2-5
d_gene: NA
abundance: few
len: 16
CDR3nt: TGCGCCAGCAGCGCAACGGCGCCTTGGTACCAAGAGACCCAGTACTTC
CDR3aa: CASSATAPWYQETQYF

v_gene: TRBV10-3
j_gene: TRBJ2-7
d_gene: NA
abundance: NA
len: 16
CDR3nt: TGTGCCATCAGTGGAAGAACCGTCGGACCAACGGGGGAGCAGTACTTC
CDR3aa: CAISGRTVGPTGEQYF

v_gene: TRBV7-9
j_gene: TRBJ1-2
d_gene: TRBD1
abundance: NA
len: 16
CDR3nt: TGTGCCAGCAGCTTAGCGTTGACAGGGGGCGCGGGTGGCTACACCTTC
CDR3aa: CASSLALTGGAGGYTF

v_gene: TRBV6-5
j_gene: TRBJ1-1
d_gene: NA
abundance: NA
len: 15
CDR3nt: TGTGCCAGCAGTTACTCGGGAAGCCCGAACACTGAAGCTTTCTTT
CDR3aa: CASSYSGSPNTEAFF

v_gene: TRBV5-4
j_gene: TRBJ2-2
d_gene: NA
abundance: once
len: 16
CDR3nt: TGTGCCAGCAGCGGGGGAGGGAGACAGGGGACCGGGGAGCTGTTTTTT
CDR3aa: CASSGGGRQGTGELFF

v_gene: TRBV2
j_gene: TRBJ2-4
d_gene: NA
abundance: NA
len: 13
CDR3nt: TGTGCCAGCAGACCGGACTATTCAAACATTCAGTACTTC
CDR3aa: CASRPDYSNIQYF

v_gene: TRBV5-1
j_gene: TRBJ2-1
d_gene: TRBD2
abundance: NA
len: 14
CDR3nt: TGCGCCAGCAGCGCTAGCGGTGCCTACAATGAGCAGTTCTTC
CDR3aa: CASSASGAYNEQFF

v_gene: TRBV7-9
j_gene: TRBJ2-7
d_gene: TRBD1
abundance: NA
len: 15
CDR3nt: TGTGCCAGCAGTTATGACAGGGATAGCTCCTACGAGCAGTACTTC
CDR3aa: CASSYDRDSSYEQYF

v_gene: TRBV5-1
j_gene: TRBJ2-6
d_gene: NA
abundance: NA
len: 17
CDR3nt: TGCGCCAGCAGTTCCACCAGGGGATTCTCTGGGGCCAACGTCCTGACTTTC
CDR3aa: CASSSTRGFSGANVLTF

v_gene: TRBV27
j_gene: TRBJ1-5
d_gene: NA
abundance: NA
len: 14
CDR3nt: TGTGCCAGCAGAGAGACAGGTTCCAATCAGCCCCAGCATTTT
CDR3aa: CASRETGSNQPQHF

v_gene: TRBV7-2
j_gene: TRBJ2-3
d_gene: NA
abundance: once
len: 17
CDR3nt: TGTGCCAGCAGCTTAGTCGAGAGGGGGGTACGCACAGATACGCAGTATTTT
CDR3aa: CASSLVERGVRTDTQYF

v_gene: TRBV18
j_gene: TRBJ1-2
d_gene: TRBD1
abundance: once
len: 17
CDR3nt: TGTGCCAGCTCGCCCCTGAAACAGGGGACTCAGCTCTATGGCTACACCTTC
CDR3aa: CASSPLKQGTQLYGYTF

v_gene: TRBV5-1
j_gene: TRBJ2-1
d_gene: TRBD2
abundance: NA
len: 15
CDR3nt: TGCGCCAGCAGCCCGGGACTAGCGCCTTACAATGAGCAGTTCTTC
CDR3aa: CASSPGLAPYNEQFF

v_gene: TRBV7-3
j_gene: TRBJ1-1
d_gene: NA
abundance: NA
len: 13
CDR3nt: TGTGCCAGCAGCCGGACCGGGTCGGCTGAAGCTTTCTTT
CDR3aa: CASSRTGSAEAFF

v_gene: TRBV6-4
j_gene: TRBJ1-5
d_gene: NA
abundance: NA
len: 16
CDR3nt: TGTGCCAGCAGTTGGCAAGTGGCGTGGGGCAATCAGCCCCAGCATTTT
CDR3aa: CASSWQVAWGNQPQHF

v_gene: TRBV7-9
j_gene: TRBJ2-7
d_gene: NA
abundance: NA
len: 19
CDR3nt: TGTGCCAGCAGCTTAGCGAGTGTTCGGGACAACCTTCAGGGCAACGAGCAGTACTTC
CDR3aa: CASSLASVRDNLQGNEQYF

v_gene: TRBV13
j_gene: TRBJ2-5
d_gene: TRBD2
abundance: medium-sized
len: 16
CDR3nt: TGTGCCAGCAGCTTAGGAGCGGGAGTTGGAAAAGAGACCCAGTACTTC
CDR3aa: CASSLGAGVGKETQYF

v_gene: TRBV6-4
j_gene: TRBJ2-4
d_gene: NA
abundance: once
len: 12
CDR3nt: TGTGCCAGACCGGACAGAACTAACATTCAGTACTTC
CDR3aa: CARPDRTNIQYF

v_gene: TRBV7-9
j_gene: TRBJ2-3
d_gene: NA
abundance: NA
len: 15
CDR3nt: TGTGCCAGCAGCCCCACGGGGCATAGCACAGATACGCAGTATTTT
CDR3aa: CASSPTGHSTDTQYF

v_gene: TRBV5-1
j_gene: TRBJ2-1
d_gene: NA
abundance: NA
len: 16
CDR3nt: TGCGCCAGCAGCTTGGGAGAGCGTGGATCCTACAATGAGCAGTTCTTC
CDR3aa: CASSLGERGSYNEQFF

v_gene: TRBV4-3
j_gene: TRBJ2-1
d_gene: NA
abundance: NA
len: 20
CDR3nt: TGCGCCAGCAGCCACCCGGGGCCAGCGGACGGAATTAGCTCCTACAATGAGCAGTTCTTC
CDR3aa: CASSHPGPADGISSYNEQFF